The T cell receptor beta chain under discussion was sequenced for a study of CD8+ T cells in alopecia areata. Study overall: A regimen of oral tofacitinib, 5 to 10 mg twice daily, was given to treated patients.

The germline gives CDR1 MNHEY, CDR2 SVGAGI. V was pared by 5 bases and J by 7 bases, with 4 bases of the junction left unmatched. The length of the CDR3 is 13 residues. Sampling of alopecia areata patients yielded lesional scalp punch biopsies as well as peripheral blood. Study-level results: The study found higher clonality in lesional than normal scalp, especially in alopecia totalis/universalis.

RNA, once extracted, was reverse transcribed into cDNA for use as the sequencing template. TCRdb keeps only in-frame clones here, not all; method: immunoSEQ multiplex PCR. In the table there are 120,000 or so clones, around 50% of which are singletons. In this sample, this clone turned up once. Its antigen is unidentified. The V gene is TRBV6-5, the J gene TRBJ1-5; 8 nucleotides agree with TRBD1. The TCR comes from a human donor with alopecia areata. The source was CD4+ T cells sorted from blood, collected at week 0. CDR3 DNA sequence: TGTGCCAGCAGTAGGACAGGGAGCCAGCCCCAGCATTTT. This encodes CASSRTGSQPQHF.